What follows is one T cell receptor beta chain and its context. These data originate in a study of PD-1 blockade in mismatch repair-deficient tumors. TCR sequencing covered a few patients who responded to pembrolizumab. After removal of 4 bases from V and 5 bases from J, the junction contained 4 bases not matched to a gene. Germline V gene sequence: CDR1 SQVTM, CDR2 ANQGSEA. CDR3 length: 15 amino acids. Method: immunoSEQ multiplex PCR; TCRdb's copy keeps in-frame clones and lacks some. The repertoire includes under 150,000 clones, about 88% of them detected once, and 13% sits in the top ten. This sample comprised peripheral blood, obtained 44 weeks after starting pembrolizumab. The V gene is TRBV29-1, the J gene TRBJ2-1, with 14 bases aligning to TRBD2. This sequence originates from an adult with mismatch repair-deficient cancer. CDR3 residues: CSVATSGRENNEQFF. The CDR3 DNA reads as TGCAGCGTTGCGACTAGCGGGAGGGAAAACAATGAGCAGTTCTTC.